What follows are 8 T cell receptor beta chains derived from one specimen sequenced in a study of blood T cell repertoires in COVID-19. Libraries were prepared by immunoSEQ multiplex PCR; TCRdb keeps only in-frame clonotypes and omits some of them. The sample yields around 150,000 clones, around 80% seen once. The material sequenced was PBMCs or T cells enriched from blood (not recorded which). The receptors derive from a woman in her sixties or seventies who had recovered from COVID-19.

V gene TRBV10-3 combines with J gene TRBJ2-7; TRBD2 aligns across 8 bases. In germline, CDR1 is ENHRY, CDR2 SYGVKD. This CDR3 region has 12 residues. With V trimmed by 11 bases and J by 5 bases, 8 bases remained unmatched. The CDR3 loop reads CASRTSPDEQYF. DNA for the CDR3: TGTGCCTCGAGGACTAGCCCGGACGAGCAGTACTTC.

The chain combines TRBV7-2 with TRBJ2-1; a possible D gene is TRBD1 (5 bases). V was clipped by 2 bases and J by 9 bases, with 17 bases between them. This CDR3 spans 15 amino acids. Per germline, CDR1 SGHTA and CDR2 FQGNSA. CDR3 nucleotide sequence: TGTGCCAGCAGCTTATTTAGACAGCAAACATCTGAGCAGTTCTTC. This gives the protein CASSLFRQQTSEQFF. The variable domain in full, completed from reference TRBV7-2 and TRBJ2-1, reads GAGVSQSPSNKVTEKGKDVELRCDPISGHTALYWYRQSLGQGLEFLIYFQGNSAPDKSGLPSDRFSAERTGGSVSTLTIQRTQQEDSAVYLCASSLFRQQTSEQFFGPGTRLTVL.

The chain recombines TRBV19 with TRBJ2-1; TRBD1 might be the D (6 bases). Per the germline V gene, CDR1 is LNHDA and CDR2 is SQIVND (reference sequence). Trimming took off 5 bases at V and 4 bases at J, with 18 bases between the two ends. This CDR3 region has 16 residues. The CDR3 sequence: CASSPSGTLEYNEQFF. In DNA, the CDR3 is TGTGCCAGTAGTCCGTCCGGGACACTTGAATACAATGAGCAGTTCTTC. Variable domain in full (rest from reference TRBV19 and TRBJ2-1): DGGITQSPKYLFRKEGQNVTLSCEQNLNHDAMYWYRQDPGQGLRLIYYSQIVNDFQKGDIAEGYSVSREKKESFPLTVTSAQKNPTAFYLCASSPSGTLEYNEQFFGPGTRLTVL.

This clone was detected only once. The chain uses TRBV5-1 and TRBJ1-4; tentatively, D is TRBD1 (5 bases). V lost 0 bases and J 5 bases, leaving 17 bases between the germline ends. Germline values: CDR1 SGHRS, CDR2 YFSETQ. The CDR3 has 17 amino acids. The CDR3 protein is CASSLGGSGEGNEKLFF. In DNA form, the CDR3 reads TGCGCCAGCAGCTTGGGAGGTTCGGGAGAGGGGAATGAAAAACTGTTTTTT.

CDR3 nucleotide sequence: TGTGCCAGCAGTGTGGCAGGGCTCTATGGCTACACCTTC. Translated: CASSVAGLYGYTF. The chain combines TRBV2 with TRBJ1-2, with a tentative D call TRBD1 (5 bases). The CDR3 sequence is 13 residues long. Germline V gene sequence: CDR1 SNHLY, CDR2 FYNNEI. The germline V and J ends were trimmed by 4 bases and 4 bases, with 10 bases remaining between them.

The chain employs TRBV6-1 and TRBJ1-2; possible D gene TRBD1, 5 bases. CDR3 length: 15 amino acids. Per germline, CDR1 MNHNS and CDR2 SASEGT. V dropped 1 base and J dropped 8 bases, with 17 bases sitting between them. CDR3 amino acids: CASSEDGQGRSGYTF. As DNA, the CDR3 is TGTGCCAGCAGTGAAGATGGTCAGGGAAGATCCGGCTACACCTTC.

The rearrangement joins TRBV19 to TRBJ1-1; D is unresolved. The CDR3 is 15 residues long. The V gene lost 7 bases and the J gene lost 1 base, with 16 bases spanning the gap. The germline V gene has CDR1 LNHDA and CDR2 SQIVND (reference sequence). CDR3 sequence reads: CASTPAAYSNTEAFF. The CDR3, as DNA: TGTGCCAGTACCCCCGCGGCATACTCGAACACTGAAGCTTTCTTT.

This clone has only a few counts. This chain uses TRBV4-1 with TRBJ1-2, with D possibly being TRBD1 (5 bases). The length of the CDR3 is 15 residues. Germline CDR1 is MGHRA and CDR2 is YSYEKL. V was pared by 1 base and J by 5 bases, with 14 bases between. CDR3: CASSQVAGTGYGYTF. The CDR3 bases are TGCGCCAGCAGCCAAGTAGCAGGGACTGGGTATGGCTACACCTTC.